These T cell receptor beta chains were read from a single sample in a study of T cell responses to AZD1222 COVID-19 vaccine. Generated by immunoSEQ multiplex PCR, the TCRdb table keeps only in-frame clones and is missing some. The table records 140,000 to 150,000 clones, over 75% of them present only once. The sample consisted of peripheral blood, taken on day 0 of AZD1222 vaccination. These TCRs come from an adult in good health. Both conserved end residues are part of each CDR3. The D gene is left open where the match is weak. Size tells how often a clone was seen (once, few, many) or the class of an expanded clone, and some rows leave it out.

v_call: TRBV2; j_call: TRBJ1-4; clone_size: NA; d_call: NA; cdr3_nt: TGTGCCAGCAGTGAAGTCAGGGTAAATGAAAAACTGTTTTTT; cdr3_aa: CASSEVRVNEKLFF
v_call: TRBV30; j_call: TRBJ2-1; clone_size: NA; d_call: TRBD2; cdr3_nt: TGTGCCTGGCGGCGGCGGGGGGTGAGTAATGAGCAGTTCTTC; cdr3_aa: CAWRRRGVSNEQFF
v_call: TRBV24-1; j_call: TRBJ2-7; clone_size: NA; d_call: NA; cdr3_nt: TGTGCCACCAGTGATACAGGGTACGAGCAGTACTTC; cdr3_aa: CATSDTGYEQYF
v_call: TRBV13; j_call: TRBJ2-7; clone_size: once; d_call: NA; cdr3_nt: TGTGCCAGCAGCCCCCGGGGACAAGCCTCCTACGAGCAGTACTTC; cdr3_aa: CASSPRGQASYEQYF
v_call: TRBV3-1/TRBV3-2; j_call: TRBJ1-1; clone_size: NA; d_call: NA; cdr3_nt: TGTGCCAGCAGCCAAGATTTACGGGAAGTGGGTGAAGCTTTCTTT; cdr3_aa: CASSQDLREVGEAFF
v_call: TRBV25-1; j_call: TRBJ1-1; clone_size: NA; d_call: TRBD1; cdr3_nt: TGTGCCAGCAGTGAGGGGACAGGGCTTGAAGCTTTCTTT; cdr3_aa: CASSEGTGLEAFF
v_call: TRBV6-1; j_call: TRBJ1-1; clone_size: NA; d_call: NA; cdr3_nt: TGTGCCAGCAGTGAAGCCGGGGGATACACTGAAGCTTTCTTT; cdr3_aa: CASSEAGGYTEAFF
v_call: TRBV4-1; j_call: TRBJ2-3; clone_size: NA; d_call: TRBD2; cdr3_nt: TGCGCCAGCAGCCAAGCTGTAAATCCGGCCCGATTAACTAGCGGGAAAAGGAGTACGCAGTATTTT; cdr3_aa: CASSQAVNPARLTSGKRSTQYF
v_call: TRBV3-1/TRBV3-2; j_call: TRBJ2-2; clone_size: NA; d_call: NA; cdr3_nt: TGTGCCAGCAGCCCAATACAGGGCGCCGGGGAGCTGTTTTTT; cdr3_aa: CASSPIQGAGELFF
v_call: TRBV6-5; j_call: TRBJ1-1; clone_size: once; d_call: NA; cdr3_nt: TGTGCCAGCAGTTTCGAGGGTGGAAGGAACACTGAAGCTTTCTTT; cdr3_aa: CASSFEGGRNTEAFF
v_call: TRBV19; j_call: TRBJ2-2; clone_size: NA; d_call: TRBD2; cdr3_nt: TGTGCCAGTAGTAGGGGGAGGGACACCGGGGAGCTGTTTTTT; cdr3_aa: CASSRGRDTGELFF
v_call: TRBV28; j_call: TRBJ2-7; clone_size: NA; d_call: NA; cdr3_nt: TGTGCCAGCAGTTTACTGGGCGGGAACTACGAGCAGTACTTC; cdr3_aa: CASSLLGGNYEQYF
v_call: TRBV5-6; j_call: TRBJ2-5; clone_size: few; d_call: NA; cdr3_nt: TGTGCCAGCAGCTTCGGTTGGCAAGAGACCCAGTACTTC; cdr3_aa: CASSFGWQETQYF
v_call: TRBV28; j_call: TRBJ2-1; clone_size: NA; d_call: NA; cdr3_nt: TGTGCCAGCAGTTTGGGGACGGTTTACAATGAGCAGTTCTTC; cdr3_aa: CASSLGTVYNEQFF
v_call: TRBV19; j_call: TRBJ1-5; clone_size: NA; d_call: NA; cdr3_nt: TGTGCCAGTAGTATTGGAGGGAGTTGGCCCCAGCATTTT; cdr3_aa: CASSIGGSWPQHF
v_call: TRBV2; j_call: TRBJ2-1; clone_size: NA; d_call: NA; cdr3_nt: TGTGCCAGCAGTCTCAGGGTCGCTGAGCAGTTCTTC; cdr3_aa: CASSLRVAEQFF
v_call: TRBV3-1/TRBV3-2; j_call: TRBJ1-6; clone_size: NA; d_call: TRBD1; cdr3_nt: TGTGCCAGCAGGTCCCGGGACAGGGGGCCTTCACCCCTCCACTTT; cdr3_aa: CASRSRDRGPSPLHF
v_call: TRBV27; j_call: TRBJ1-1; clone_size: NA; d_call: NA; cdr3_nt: TGTGCCAGCAGTCCGGGGGACGGTTTGCGGAACACTGAAGCTTTCTTT; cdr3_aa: CASSPGDGLRNTEAFF
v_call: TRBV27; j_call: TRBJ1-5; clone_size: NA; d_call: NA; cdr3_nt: TGTGCCAGCAGTCAAGCCCGAGGTCGGCCCCAGCATTTT; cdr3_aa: CASSQARGRPQHF
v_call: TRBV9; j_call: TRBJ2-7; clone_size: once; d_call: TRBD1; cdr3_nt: TGTGCCAGCAGCGGGGACAGATCCTACGAGCAGTACTTC; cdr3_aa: CASSGDRSYEQYF
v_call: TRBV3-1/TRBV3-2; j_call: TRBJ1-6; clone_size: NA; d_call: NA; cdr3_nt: TGTGCCAGCAGCCAAGTCCGGGATAATTCACCCCTCCACTTT; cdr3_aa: CASSQVRDNSPLHF
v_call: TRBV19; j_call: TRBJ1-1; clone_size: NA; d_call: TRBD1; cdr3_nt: TGTGCCAGTAGGGATAGGACAGGGACGAACACTGAAGCTTTCTTT; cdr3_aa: CASRDRTGTNTEAFF
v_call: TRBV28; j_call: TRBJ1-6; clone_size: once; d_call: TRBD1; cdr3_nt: TGTGCCAGCAGTCGGCCCCGACAGGGTTACACTTCACCCCTCCACTTT; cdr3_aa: CASSRPRQGYTSPLHF
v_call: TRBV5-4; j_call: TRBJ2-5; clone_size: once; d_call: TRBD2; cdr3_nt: TGTGCCAGCAGCGGTACAAGCGGGGGGGCCCAAAAGACCCAGTACTTC; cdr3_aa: CASSGTSGGAQKTQYF
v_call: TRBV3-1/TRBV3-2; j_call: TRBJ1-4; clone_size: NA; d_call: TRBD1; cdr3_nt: TGTGCCAGCAGATCAGGGGGGACAGGGCGTGAAAAACTGTTTTTT; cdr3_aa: CASRSGGTGREKLFF
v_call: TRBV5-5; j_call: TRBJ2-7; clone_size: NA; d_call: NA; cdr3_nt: TGTGCCAGCAGCTTGTTGCCAGAGACCTACGAGCAGTACTTC; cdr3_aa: CASSLLPETYEQYF
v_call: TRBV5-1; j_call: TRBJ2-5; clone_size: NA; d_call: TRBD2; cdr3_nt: TGCGCCAGCAGCTTCGGAGCGGGAGTACAAGAGACCCAGTACTTC; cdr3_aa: CASSFGAGVQETQYF
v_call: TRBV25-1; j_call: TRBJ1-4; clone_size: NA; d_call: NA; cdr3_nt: TGTGCCAGCAGTGACGGCAGGGTAAATGAAAAACTGTTTTTT; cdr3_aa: CASSDGRVNEKLFF
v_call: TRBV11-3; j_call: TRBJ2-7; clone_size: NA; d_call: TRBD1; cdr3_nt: TGTGCCAGCAGCTTAGCCAGGGGGACCTACGAGCAGTACTTC; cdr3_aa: CASSLARGTYEQYF